This T cell receptor (beta chain) was identified during a study of T cell changes during pregnancy in multiple sclerosis. The data were produced by immunoSEQ multiplex PCR, yet TCRdb's version contains in-frame clones alone and is incomplete. The sample holds 99,000 or so clones; approximately 95% are singletons and the top ten take 0.99%. Germline V gives CDR1 SGDLS, CDR2 YYNGEE. V lost 8 bases to trimming and J lost 0 bases; unmatched junction nucleotides: 15. The CDR3 totals 17 residues. The material was peripheral blood, obtained after pregnancy. This TCR came from a female donor with multiple sclerosis, enrolled in a pregnancy study. This rearrangement joins TRBV9 to TRBJ2-3; 7 positions match TRBD2. The CDR3 bases are TGTGCCAGTGGAGGGAGGGCCTCTTCGGGAAGCACAGATACGCAGTATTTT. Translation gives CASGGRASSGSTDTQYF.